The clone carrying this TCR beta chain was counted ten times or more. The target antigen is unknown. The data derive from a study of T cells in Graves' hyperthyroidism and ophthalmopathy. For the study at large: Initial diagnosis, before any treatment, was when peripheral blood was collected. Study outcomes and limitations: In blood, most of the thyroid clonotypes expanded above 0.001 were also present.

Hyperthyroidism, newly diagnosed and lasting under 2 months, affected patients aged 18 to 65. From germline, CDR1 is MDHEN and CDR2 SYDVKM. The CDR3 loop spans 16 amino acids. V dropped 4 bases and J dropped 3; count of bases not matched to a gene: 6. Amplification targeted TCR beta CDR3 regions from RNA transcripts. First-round RT-PCR targeting the TCR CDR3 was performed with the HTBI primer set. TCRdb called the multiplex PCR reads again in MiXCR, with one record for every CDR3 protein. The data contain hundreds of thousands of distinct CDR3 sequences, about 16% of them singletons. The chain carries TRBV28 and TRBJ2-1; TRBD2 matches at 10 bases. This TCR was recovered from a woman in her twenties or thirties with Graves' hyperthyroidism. The sample was blood. The chain's CDR3 is CASSSSLAGDYNEQFF. In DNA, the CDR3 is TGTGCCAGCAGTTCATCCCTAGCGGGAGACTACAATGAGCAGTTCTTC.